The TCR beta chain under discussion was sequenced for a study of blood T cell repertoires in COVID-19. For the study at large: Material from acute and convalescent COVID-19 was sourced from the United States, Italy and Spain. PBMCs, B-cell-depleted T cells, or T cells provided the cDNA or gDNA that made up the material.

Authors' data handling: Amplification with reference gene primers provided the estimates of nucleated cell counts. Clones were read by immunoSEQ multiplex PCR, and TCRdb kept only the in-frame ones, dropping some. The V and J calls and clone size come from that table; D and trimming were worked out from the DNA. The sample yields about 160,000 clones, 89% seen once. In its sample, this clone was seen once. This sequence originates from a man aged 60-69 years with acute or convalescent COVID-19. Sequenced input: peripheral blood.

CDR3 region: CASNEMGHRRTGELFF. CDR3 nucleotide sequence: TGTGCCAGCAACGAAATGGGACACCGAAGGACCGGGGAGCTGTTTTTT. The chain couples TRBV3-1 (or the pseudogene TRBV3-2) to TRBJ2-2; a possible D gene is TRBD1 (6 bases). The V end lost 7 bases, the J end lost 5 bases, and 20 bases lay between the germline ends. Per the germline V gene, CDR1 is LGHDT and CDR2 is YNNKEL (reference sequence). The CDR3 has 16 amino acids.